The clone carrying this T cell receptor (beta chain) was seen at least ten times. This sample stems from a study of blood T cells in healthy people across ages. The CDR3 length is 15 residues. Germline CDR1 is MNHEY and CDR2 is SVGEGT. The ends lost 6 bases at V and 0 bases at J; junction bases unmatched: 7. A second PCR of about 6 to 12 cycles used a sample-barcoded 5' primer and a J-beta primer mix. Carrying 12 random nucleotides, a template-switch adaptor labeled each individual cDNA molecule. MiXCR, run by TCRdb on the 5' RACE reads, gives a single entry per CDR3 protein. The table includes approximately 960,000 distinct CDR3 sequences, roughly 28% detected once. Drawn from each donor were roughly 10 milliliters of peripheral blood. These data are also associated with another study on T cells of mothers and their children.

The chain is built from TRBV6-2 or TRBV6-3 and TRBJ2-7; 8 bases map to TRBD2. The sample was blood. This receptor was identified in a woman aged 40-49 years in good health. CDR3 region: CASRVAAGGSYEQYF. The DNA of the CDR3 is TGTGCCAGCAGAGTTGCGGCGGGGGGCTCCTACGAGCAGTACTTC.